The TCR beta chain under discussion was sequenced for a study of response to subunit inactivated influenza vaccine. Findings and limits, study-wide: Each seasonal flu vaccination may recruit only limited new T cells, authors suggested.

A single record per CDR3 protein comes from TCRdb applying MiXCR to the RT-PCR reads. This sample carries roughly 780,000 distinct CDR3 sequences, less than 20% of them seen once, and the ten largest clones take roughly a tenth. CDR1 and CDR2 (germline): KGHDR, SFDVKD. The CDR3 consists of 14 residues. Trimming shortened V by 3 bases and J by 4 bases, and 9 bases separated the two germline ends. Turning to this clonotype: Its antigen is not identified.

The sequenced sample was PBMCs from blood, obtained around 5 days after vaccination. This clonotype was obtained from a man aged 45-65 years who received an inactivated influenza vaccine. The chain joins TRBV24-1 to TRBJ1-5; D remains ambiguous. The CDR3 loop reads CATSDPSGNQPQHF. The CDR3 nucleotides read TGTGCCACCAGTGATCCCTCGGGAAATCAGCCCCAGCATTTT.